This T cell receptor (beta chain) was retrieved from a study of cytomegalovirus exposure and HLA in healthy donors. Overall study: Unique TCR beta sequences numbering 117 million came from 150 million to 200 million T cells in an earlier analysis.

Primers included in the PCR were 60 Vbeta and 13 Jbeta primers. Measured with immunoSEQ multiplex PCR; TCRdb has only the in-frame clones, and not every one. This sample has some 120,000 clones; approximately 72% occur once, and the top ten carry just under 8.5%. CDR3 size: 13 residues. Germline CDR1 is SNHLY and CDR2 is FYNNEI. Broader study findings: It was in a later analysis that TCR association rates were seen to vary by HLA locus, highest for DRB1 and lowest for HLA-C. Judged likely to be a sequencing artifact was a cluster of highly shared sequence variants.

Donors showed nominal health when sampled, although they likely had unrecorded immune exposures. Turning to this clone: Its antigen is still unknown. A read error may produce the germline difference seen at one junction end. The same CDR3 is also encoded by other DNA sequences in this sample.

This sequence originates from a woman between 40 and 55 years old in good health and CMV-seropositive. The chain combines TRBV2 with TRBJ1-4; D is undetermined. Specimen: PBMCs. The CDR3 protein is CASSELYNEKLFF. The CDR3 DNA is TGCGCCAGCAGTGAACTGTATAATGAAAAACTGTTTTTT.